A single sample is the source of the 6 T cell receptor beta chains below, sequenced in a study of blood T cell repertoires in COVID-19 (dated by TCRdb to 2019 to 2021). Libraries came from the immunoSEQ multiplex PCR assay. The clones in this table, taken by TCRdb from immuneACCESS, are in-frame only. Not every clone is retained; where verified, under half of the shortfall comes from an unresolved V gene, and the cause of the rest is unknown. Recorded for this sample are around 38,000 clones; nearly 90% of them occurred a single time. Roughly 4.7% of the sample belongs to the ten largest clones. The sample consisted of peripheral blood. These receptors were collected from a man in his 60s with COVID-19, enrolled during active disease.

As for this clone: A read error may account for a junction end that differs from germline. This chain uses TRBV28 with TRBJ1-2; possible D gene TRBD1, 5 bases. Germline values: CDR1 MDHEN, CDR2 SYDVKM. This CDR3 spans 14 amino acids. The CDR3 nucleotides are TGTGCCAGCAGATTATTAACCGTCCGGGGGGGCTACACCTTC. Its translation is CASRLLTVRGGYTF.

The chain combines TRBV19 with TRBJ2-6, with 8 bases identical to TRBD1. The J segment lost 0 bases and the V segment lost 6 bases, leaving 4 bases of the junction unmatched. The CDR3 spans 16 residues. Germline CDR1 reads LNHDA; CDR2 reads SQIVND (reference sequence). The CDR3 protein is CASRTQGVSGANVLTF. CDR3 nucleotide sequence: TGTGCCAGTAGAACACAGGGGGTCTCTGGGGCCAACGTCCTGACTTTC.

The chain joins TRBV10-1 to TRBJ1-2; TRBD1 might be the D (6 bases). V was pared by 2 bases and J by 8 bases, with 12 bases between. Germline V lookup: CDR1 WNHNN, CDR2 SYGVQD (reference sequence). The CDR3 runs to 13 residues. CDR3 region: CASSEDRFGGYTF. In DNA form, the CDR3 reads TGCGCCAGCAGTGAGGACAGGTTCGGGGGCTACACCTTC.

The rearrangement links TRBV4-1 to TRBJ2-3; TRBD2 might be the D (6 bases). The V gene's germline CDR1 is MGHRA and CDR2 YSYEKL. V lost 3 bases and J lost 2, with 18 bases in between. The CDR3 contains 17 residues. CDR3 DNA sequence: TGCGCCAGCAGCCACGTCCCGGGTAGCGGTTTCACAGATACGCAGTATTTT. It yields the protein CASSHVPGSGFTDTQYF.

The chain uses TRBV19 and TRBJ2-7; D unclear. The CDR3 loop spans 13 amino acids. The V gene lost 3 bases and the J gene lost 0 bases, with 6 bases spanning the gap. CDR1 is LNHDA and CDR2 is SQIVND in the germline V gene (reference sequence). The DNA for the CDR3 is TGTGCCAGTAGTATTGGCGGCTCCTACGAGCAGTACTTC. Translation gives CASSIGGSYEQYF.

The chain joins TRBV7-2 to TRBJ2-1; D is undetermined. This CDR3 contains 19 residues. The V and J ends lost 4 bases and 0 bases respectively, with 22 bases between them. CDR1 and CDR2 from the germline V gene are SGHTA and FQGNSA. CDR3 sequence reads: CASSSASPGWASSYNEQFF. The CDR3 nucleotides read TGTGCCAGCAGCTCAGCTTCGCCAGGATGGGCCTCCTCCTACAATGAGCAGTTCTTC.